One and the same sample provided the 28 T cell receptor beta chains below, sequenced in a study of blood T cell repertoires in COVID-19 (dated by TCRdb to the early 2020s). To prepare the library, the immunoSEQ multiplex PCR assay was applied. TCRdb mirrors the immuneACCESS table, restricted to in-frame sequences. Some clones are absent from its copies; in checked studies, under half trace to an unresolved V gene, and the reason for the others is unknown. In all, the sample holds 140,000 to 150,000 clones, and around 87% of those were seen once. Jointly, the top ten make up more than 1% of the sample. Sequenced input: PBMCs or T cells enriched from blood (not recorded which). The source of these receptors is a woman aged 25 to 45 with acute COVID-19.

This chain links TRBV28 with TRBJ1-2; D remains unclear. The germline CDR1 and CDR2 sequences are MDHEN and SYDVKM. The CDR3 length is 15 residues. V lost 5 bases and J 5 bases, leaving 18 bases between the germline ends. The CDR3: CASSPITPGGYGYTF. In DNA form, the CDR3 reads TGTGCCAGCAGTCCGATTACCCCCGGCGGATATGGCTACACCTTC.

The rearrangement links TRBV28 to TRBJ1-5; D not resolved. The V and J ends lost 2 bases and 0 bases respectively, with 8 bases between them. CDR3 size: 15 residues. CDR1 MDHEN and CDR2 SYDVKM come from the germline V gene. The CDR3 reads CASSLPSYSNQPQHF. CDR3 bases: TGTGCCAGCAGTTTACCGAGTTATAGCAATCAGCCCCAGCATTTT.

The CDR3 sequence is CASSPPSREETYEQYF. The CDR3 DNA sequence: TGTGCCAGCAGCCCCCCCTCGCGGGAGGAAACCTACGAGCAGTACTTC. This chain connects TRBV7-8 to TRBJ2-7; the match to TRBD2 covers 8 bases. The CDR3 extends over 16 amino acids. V shed 5 bases, J shed 2 bases, and the junction held 11 bases outside the gene matches. The V gene's germline CDR1 is SGHVS and CDR2 FQNEAQ.

The chain joins TRBV6-2 or TRBV6-3 to TRBJ2-3, with D unresolved. The length of the CDR3 is 14 residues. With 4 bases removed from V and 1 base from J, the gap between germline ends came to 9 bases. Germline values: CDR1 MNHEY, CDR2 SVGEGT. CDR3 nucleotides: TGTGCCAGCAGTTCCGGTCCGGGCACAGATACGCAGTATTTT. Its translation is CASSSGPGTDTQYF.

The genes are TRBV29-1 and TRBJ1-4; 7 bases match TRBD1. This CDR3 comprises 14 residues. Looked up from germline, CDR1 is SQVTM and CDR2 is ANQGSEA. V lost 6 bases and J lost 7; bases outside the gene matches: 11. The chain's CDR3 is CSVAGAPGGEKLFF. The CDR3 DNA follows: TGCAGCGTCGCAGGTGCCCCAGGGGGTGAAAAACTGTTTTTT.

This chain joins TRBV5-1 and TRBJ1-4, with 9 bases that match TRBD1. Germline V gene data show CDR1 as SGHRS and CDR2 as YFSETQ. The V and J ends lost 6 bases and 0 bases, in that order; junction bases with no gene match: 6. The CDR3 covers 16 residues. In DNA, the CDR3 is TGCGCCAGCACTCTTGGACAGGGGACAACTAATGAAAAACTGTTTTTT. Its translation: CASTLGQGTTNEKLFF. Variable domain in full (rest from reference TRBV5-1 and TRBJ1-4): KAGVTQTPRYLIKTRGQQVTLSCSPISGHRSVSWYQQTPGQGLQFLFEYFSETQRNKGNFPGRFSGRQFSNSRSEMNVSTLELGDSALYLCASTLGQGTTNEKLFFGSGTQLSVL.

V usage is TRBV28 and J usage is TRBJ2-7, with 7 bases fitting TRBD2. Germline CDR1 MDHEN, CDR2 SYDVKM. Trimming removed 5 bases from V and 2 bases from J; junction bases left unmatched: 9. The CDR3 extends over 15 amino acids. CDR3 loop: CASSHWRERPYEQYF. In DNA form, the CDR3 reads TGTGCCAGCAGTCACTGGCGGGAGAGACCCTACGAGCAGTACTTC. Combining the CDR3 with reference TRBV28 and TRBJ2-7 gives the whole variable domain DVKVTQSSRYLVKRTGEKVFLECVQDMDHENMFWYRQDPGLGLRLIYFSYDVKMKEKGDIPEGYSVSREKKERFSLILESASTNQTSMYLCASSHWRERPYEQYFGPGTRLTVT.

This chain links TRBV30 with TRBJ1-3, with a weak D call TRBD1 (5 bases). Looked up from germline, CDR1 is GTSNPN and CDR2 is SVGIG (reference sequence). CDR3 length: 14 amino acids. Between the trimmed V and J ends, which lost 0 bases and 2 bases, there was a span of 8 bases. The CDR3 DNA reads as TGTGCCTGGAGTGTTCAGGGTGCTGGAAACACCATATATTTT. It translates to CAWSVQGAGNTIYF.

The rearrangement links TRBV19 to TRBJ2-5; D unclear. The germline V gene encodes CDR1 LNHDA and CDR2 SQIVND (reference sequence). Deletions cut 5 bases from V and 3 bases from J, with 16 bases between. The CDR3 is made up of 15 amino acids. CDR3 DNA sequence: TGTGCCAGTAGTGATAGCCCCTCGGTGGAAGAGACCCAGTACTTC. Residues: CASSDSPSVEETQYF.

This rearrangement joins TRBV14 to TRBJ1-2, with TRBD1 identical over 7 bases. Germline-derived CDR1 and CDR2 are SGHDN and FVKESK. There are 12 residues in the CDR3. J lost 7 bases, V lost 4 bases, and 3 bases had no gene match. CDR3 nucleotides: TGTGCCAGCAGCCGACAGGGACTTGGCTACACCTTC. Protein product: CASSRQGLGYTF.

The table lists this clone with a few counts. The chain recombines TRBV6-2 or TRBV6-3 with TRBJ2-3, with a weak D call TRBD1 (5 bases). This CDR3 contains 15 residues. Trimming pared 2 bases from V and 3 bases from J, leaving 12 bases between. Germline assignment: CDR1 MNHEY and CDR2 SVGEGT. As DNA, the CDR3 is TGTGCCAGCAGTTACGGGGCCTGGGGTACAGATACGCAGTATTTT. It encodes CASSYGAWGTDTQYF.

The rearrangement links TRBV4-3 to TRBJ1-2; D not resolved. The CDR3 contains 16 residues. V lost 0 bases to trimming and J lost 0 bases, with 11 bases between them. CDR1 LGHNA and CDR2 YSLEER come from the germline V gene. Written as DNA, the CDR3 is TGCGCCAGCAGCCAAGATGTATCCCTTACTAACTATGGCTACACCTTC. Amino acid sequence: CASSQDVSLTNYGYTF.

The chain joins TRBV9 to TRBJ1-1; D call uncertain. Germline assignment: CDR1 SGDLS and CDR2 YYNGEE. The V end was cut by 0 bases, the J end by 10 bases, with 19 bases between. The CDR3 consists of 15 residues. The chain's CDR3 is CASSVAPGSLEGAFF. CDR3 DNA: TGTGCCAGCAGCGTAGCTCCAGGCTCCCTGGAGGGAGCTTTCTTT.

J is TRBJ1-2 and V is TRBV24-1, with D possibly matching TRBD1 (5 bases). Trimming cost V 4 bases and J 5 bases, with 19 bases left between them. Germline V lookup: CDR1 KGHDR, CDR2 SFDVKD. The CDR3 loop spans 16 amino acids. The CDR3 here is CATSEAGPDVGYGYTF. In nucleotides, the CDR3 is TGTGCCACCAGTGAGGCAGGGCCCGATGTCGGATATGGCTACACCTTC.

This clone appeared a few times. The chain employs TRBV11-2 and TRBJ2-3, with D possibly TRBD2 on 7 matching bases. Trimming left V 8 bases short and J 1 base short, with 13 bases between. From germline, CDR1 is SGHAT and CDR2 FQNNGV. The CDR3 has 14 residues. The CDR3 here is CASCGGRGTDTQYF. The CDR3, as DNA: TGTGCCAGCTGCGGGGGCAGGGGCACAGATACGCAGTATTTT.

The CDR3 region has the DNA TGTGCCAGCAGGGATTCAGGGTGGGATGGCTACACCTTC. Protein sequence: CASRDSGWDGYTF. The chain joins TRBV28 to TRBJ1-2; TRBD1 might be the D (5 bases). Germline V gives CDR1 MDHEN, CDR2 SYDVKM. The germline V and J ends were trimmed by 6 bases and 6 bases, with 14 bases remaining between them. The CDR3 sequence is 13 residues long.

This clone has just one count. The CDR3 nucleotides are TGTGCCAGCAGCGTCGAACCGGCGGGGTCCTCCTACAATGAGCAGTTCTTC. Translation gives CASSVEPAGSSYNEQFF. V and J are TRBV9 and TRBJ2-1; TRBD2 might be the D (6 bases). Germline values: CDR1 SGDLS, CDR2 YYNGEE. Trimming took off 2 bases at V and 0 bases at J, with 15 bases between the two ends. The CDR3 contains 17 residues.

This chain connects TRBV25-1 to TRBJ2-6; D is ambiguous. The CDR3 covers 17 residues. CDR1 MGHDK and CDR2 SYGVNS come from the germline V gene. V was pared by 5 bases and J by 0 bases, with 14 bases between. CDR3 sequence reads: CASSPILQISGANVLTF. The DNA of the CDR3 is TGTGCCAGCAGTCCAATACTACAAATCTCTGGGGCCAACGTCCTGACTTTC. Together with reference TRBV25-1 and TRBJ2-6, the CDR3 gives the full variable domain: EADIYQTPRYLVIGTGKKITLECSQTMGHDKMYWYQQDPGMELHLIHYSYGVNSTEKGDLSSESTVSRIRTEHFPLTLESARPSHTSQYLCASSPILQISGANVLTFGAGSRLTVL.

The chain uses TRBV6-2 or TRBV6-3 and TRBJ2-1, with D possibly TRBD2 on 6 matching bases. This CDR3 has 15 residues. Trimming took off 1 base at V and 0 bases at J, with 7 bases between the two ends. Per the germline V gene, CDR1 is MNHEY and CDR2 is SVGEGT. In nucleotides, the CDR3 is TGTGCCAGCAGTTACTTGGGGGGCTCCTACAATGAGCAGTTCTTC. It encodes CASSYLGGSYNEQFF.

The J gene is TRBJ1-2, the V gene TRBV5-6, with 7 nucleotides matching TRBD1. The CDR3 has 14 amino acids. From germline, CDR1 is SGHDT and CDR2 YYEEEE. CDR3 amino acids: CASCRDRGNYGYTF. For the CDR3, the DNA is TGTGCGAGCTGCAGGGACAGAGGGAACTATGGCTACACCTTC.

This chain connects TRBV5-1 to TRBJ2-5; D perhaps matches TRBD2 (5 bases). Trimming removed 0 bases from V and 7 bases from J, with 13 bases in between. The germline V gene encodes CDR1 SGHRS and CDR2 YFSETQ. The length of the CDR3 is 14 residues. The CDR3 region is CASSLDGSEGTQYF. In DNA, the CDR3 is TGCGCCAGCAGCTTGGATGGTAGTGAGGGGACCCAGTACTTC.

The chain has TRBV5-6 and TRBJ1-2; 7 positions match TRBD1. Germline V gene lookup returns CDR1 SGHDT and CDR2 YYEEEE. The CDR3 spans 15 residues. The trim removed 4 bases at V and 6 bases at J, leaving 12 bases unmatched. CDR3 coding DNA: TGTGCCAGCAGCCCATTCGACAGGGTCGGGGATGGCTACACCTTC. Translating it yields CASSPFDRVGDGYTF.

The chain recombines TRBV6-4 with TRBJ2-1; 7 nucleotides agree with TRBD2. CDR1 and CDR2 (germline): MRHNA, SNTAGT. The CDR3 runs to 15 residues. V lost 5 bases to trimming and J lost 6 bases; unmatched junction nucleotides: 10. This chain's CDR3 is CASSPLADGTNEQFF. Written as DNA, the CDR3 is TGTGCCAGCAGTCCTCTAGCGGATGGCACCAATGAGCAGTTCTTC.

The V and J genes are TRBV24-1 and TRBJ2-1; TRBD2 is a possible D gene (7 bases). V was shortened by 5 bases and J by 7 bases, with 17 bases between the two germline ends. This CDR3 spans 15 amino acids. Germline-derived CDR1 and CDR2 are KGHDR and SFDVKD. The CDR3 here is CATSGGRGRGNEQFF. DNA of the CDR3: TGTGCCACCAGTGGGGGGCGGGGGCGAGGTAATGAGCAGTTCTTC.

The chain carries TRBV7-6 and TRBJ2-7; a weak D match, TRBD1 (6 bases). This CDR3 has 15 residues. V was clipped by 1 base and J by 6 bases, with 16 bases between them. Looked up from germline, CDR1 is SGHVS and CDR2 is FNYEAQ. The CDR3, as DNA: TGTGCCAGCAGCTTAGGAGCGGACAGCGGCCCCGAGCAGTACTTC. Translated, it gives CASSLGADSGPEQYF.

This rearrangement joins TRBV27 to TRBJ2-1; 8 positions match TRBD1. V lost 6 bases and J lost 5; bases outside the gene matches: 6. The length of the CDR3 is 14 residues. The germline CDR1 and CDR2 sequences are MNHEY and SMNVEV (reference sequence). CDR3 nucleotides: TGTGCCAGCAGGCCAGGGGGCGTCAACAATGAGCAGTTCTTC. Its translation: CASRPGGVNNEQFF.

In nucleotides, the CDR3 is TGCAGTGCTAGACGGGATTCACCCCTCCACTTT. Translating gives CSARRDSPLHF. The chain employs TRBV20-1 and TRBJ1-6, with D unresolved. The CDR3 length is 11 residues. V shed 2 bases and J shed 8 bases, with 4 bases lying between them. Germline values: CDR1 DFQATT, CDR2 SNEGSKA (reference sequence).

The V call is TRBV7-2, the J call TRBJ2-7; D may be TRBD1 (6 bases). CDR3 length: 14 residues. V was pared by 2 bases and J by 4 bases, with 12 bases between. Germline CDR1 is SGHTA and CDR2 is FQGNSA. The CDR3 sequence: CASSLTGFGYEQYF. The CDR3, as DNA: TGTGCCAGCAGCTTAACAGGGTTTGGTTACGAGCAGTACTTC.